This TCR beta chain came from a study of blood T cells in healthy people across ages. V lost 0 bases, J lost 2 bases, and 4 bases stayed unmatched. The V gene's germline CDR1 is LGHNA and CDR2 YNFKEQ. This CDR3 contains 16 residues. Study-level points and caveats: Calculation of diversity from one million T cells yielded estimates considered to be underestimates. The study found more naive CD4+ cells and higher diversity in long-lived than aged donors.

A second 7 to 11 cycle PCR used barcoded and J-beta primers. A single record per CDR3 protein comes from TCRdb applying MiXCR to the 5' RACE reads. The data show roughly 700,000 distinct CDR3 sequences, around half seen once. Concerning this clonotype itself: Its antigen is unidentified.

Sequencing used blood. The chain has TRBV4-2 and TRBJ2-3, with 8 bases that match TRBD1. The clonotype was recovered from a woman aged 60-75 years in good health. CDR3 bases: TGTGCCAGCAGCCAAGATAACAGGGGGGCCACAGATACGCAGTATTTT. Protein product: CASSQDNRGATDTQYF.